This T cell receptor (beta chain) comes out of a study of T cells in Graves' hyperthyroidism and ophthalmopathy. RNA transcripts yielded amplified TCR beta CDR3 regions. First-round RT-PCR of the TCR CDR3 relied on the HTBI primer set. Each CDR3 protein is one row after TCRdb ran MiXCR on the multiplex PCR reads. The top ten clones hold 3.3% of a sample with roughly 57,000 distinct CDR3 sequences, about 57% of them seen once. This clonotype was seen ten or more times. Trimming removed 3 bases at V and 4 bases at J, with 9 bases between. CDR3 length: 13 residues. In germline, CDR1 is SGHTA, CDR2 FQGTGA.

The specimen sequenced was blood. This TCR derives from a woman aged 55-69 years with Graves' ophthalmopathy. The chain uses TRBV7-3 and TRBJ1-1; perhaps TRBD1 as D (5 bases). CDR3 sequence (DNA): TGTGCCAGCAGCTTTTTCGGGGGCACTGAAGCTTTCTTT. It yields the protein CASSFFGGTEAFF. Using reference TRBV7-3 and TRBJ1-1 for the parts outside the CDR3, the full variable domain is GAGVSQTPSNKVTEKGKYVELRCDPISGHTALYWYRQSLGQGPEFLIYFQGTGAADDSGLPNDRFFAVRPEGSVSTLKIQRTERGDSAVYLCASSFFGGTEAFFGQGTRLTVV.